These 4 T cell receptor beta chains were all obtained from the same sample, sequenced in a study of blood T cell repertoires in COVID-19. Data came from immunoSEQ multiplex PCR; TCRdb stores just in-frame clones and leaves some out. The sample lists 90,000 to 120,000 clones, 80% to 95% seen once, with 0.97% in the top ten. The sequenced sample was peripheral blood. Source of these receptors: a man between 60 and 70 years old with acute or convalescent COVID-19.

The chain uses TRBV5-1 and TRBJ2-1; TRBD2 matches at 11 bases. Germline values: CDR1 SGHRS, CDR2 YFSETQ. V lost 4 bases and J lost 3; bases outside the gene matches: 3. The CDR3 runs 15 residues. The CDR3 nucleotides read TGCGCCAGCAGCGACGGGACTAGCGGCTACAATGAGCAGTTCTTC. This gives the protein CASSDGTSGYNEQFF.

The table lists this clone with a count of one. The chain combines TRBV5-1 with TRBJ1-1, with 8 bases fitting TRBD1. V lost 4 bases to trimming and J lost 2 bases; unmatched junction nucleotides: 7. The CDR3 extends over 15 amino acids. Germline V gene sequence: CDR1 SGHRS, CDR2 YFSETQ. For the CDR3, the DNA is TGCGCCAGCAGCATGAACACAGGGGGAAACACTGAAGCTTTCTTT. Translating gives CASSMNTGGNTEAFF.

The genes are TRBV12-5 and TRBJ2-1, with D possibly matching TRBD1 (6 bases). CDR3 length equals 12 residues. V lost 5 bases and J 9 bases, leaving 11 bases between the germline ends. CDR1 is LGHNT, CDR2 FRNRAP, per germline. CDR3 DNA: TGTGCTAGTGGTAAGGACAGTGGTGAGCAGTTCTTC. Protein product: CASGKDSGEQFF.

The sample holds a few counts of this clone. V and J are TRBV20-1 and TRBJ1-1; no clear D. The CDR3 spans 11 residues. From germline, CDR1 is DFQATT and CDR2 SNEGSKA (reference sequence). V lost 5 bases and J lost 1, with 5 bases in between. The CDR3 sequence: CSASQNTEAFF. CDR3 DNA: TGCAGTGCTTCCCAGAACACTGAAGCTTTCTTT.